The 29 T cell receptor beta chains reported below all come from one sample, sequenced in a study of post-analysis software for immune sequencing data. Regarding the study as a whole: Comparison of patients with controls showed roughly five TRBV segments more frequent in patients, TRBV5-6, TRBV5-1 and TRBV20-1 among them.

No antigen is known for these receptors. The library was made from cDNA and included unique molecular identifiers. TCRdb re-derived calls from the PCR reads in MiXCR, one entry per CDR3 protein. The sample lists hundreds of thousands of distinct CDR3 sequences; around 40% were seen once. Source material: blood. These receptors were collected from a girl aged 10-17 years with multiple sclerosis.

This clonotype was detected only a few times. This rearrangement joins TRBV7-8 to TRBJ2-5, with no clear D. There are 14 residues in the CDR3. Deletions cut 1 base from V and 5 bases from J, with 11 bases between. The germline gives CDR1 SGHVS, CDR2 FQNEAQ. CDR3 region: CASSLEVWGETQYF. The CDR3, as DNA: TGTGCCAGCAGCTTAGAAGTTTGGGGTGAGACCCAGTACTTC.

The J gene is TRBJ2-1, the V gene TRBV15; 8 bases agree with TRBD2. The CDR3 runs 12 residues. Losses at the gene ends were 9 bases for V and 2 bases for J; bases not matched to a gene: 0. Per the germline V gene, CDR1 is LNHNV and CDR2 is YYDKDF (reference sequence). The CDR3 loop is CATGLAYNEQFF. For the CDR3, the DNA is TGTGCCACGGGACTAGCCTACAATGAGCAGTTCTTC.

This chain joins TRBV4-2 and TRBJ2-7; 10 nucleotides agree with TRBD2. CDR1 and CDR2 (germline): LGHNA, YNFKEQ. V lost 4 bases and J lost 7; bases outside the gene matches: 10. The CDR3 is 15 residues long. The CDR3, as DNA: TGTGCCAGCAGCCTAGGACTAGCGGAGGACAATGAGCAGTACTTC. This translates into CASSLGLAEDNEQYF.

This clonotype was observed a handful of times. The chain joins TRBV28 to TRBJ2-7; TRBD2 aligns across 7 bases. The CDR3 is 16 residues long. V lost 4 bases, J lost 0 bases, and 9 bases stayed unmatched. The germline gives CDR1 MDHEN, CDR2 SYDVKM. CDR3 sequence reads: CASSSPGEGSSYEQYF. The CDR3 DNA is TGTGCCAGCAGTTCCCCCGGGGAGGGGAGCTCCTACGAGCAGTACTTC.

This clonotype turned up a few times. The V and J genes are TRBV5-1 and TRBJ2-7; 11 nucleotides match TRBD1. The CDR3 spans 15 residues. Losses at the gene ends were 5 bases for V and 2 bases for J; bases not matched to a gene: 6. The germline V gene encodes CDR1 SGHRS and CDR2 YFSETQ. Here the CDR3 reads CASRPGTGGTYEQYF. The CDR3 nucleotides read TGCGCCAGCAGACCCGGGACAGGGGGGACCTACGAGCAGTACTTC. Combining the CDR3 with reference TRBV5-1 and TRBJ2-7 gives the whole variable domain KAGVTQTPRYLIKTRGQQVTLSCSPISGHRSVSWYQQTPGQGLQFLFEYFSETQRNKGNFPGRFSGRQFSNSRSEMNVSTLELGDSALYLCASRPGTGGTYEQYFGPGTRLTVT.

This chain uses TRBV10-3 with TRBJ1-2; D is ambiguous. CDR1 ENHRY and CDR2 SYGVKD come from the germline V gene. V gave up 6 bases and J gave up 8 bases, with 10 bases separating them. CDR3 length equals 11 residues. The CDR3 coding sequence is TGTGCCATCAGGGGAACGAGGGGCTACACCTTC. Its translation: CAIRGTRGYTF.

CDR3 DNA: TGTGCCAGCAGCTTAGCGCGGCAGCTCTACGAGCAGTACTTC. Amino acids: CASSLARQLYEQYF. J is TRBJ2-7 and V is TRBV5-6; D remains unclear. Germline V CDR1 and CDR2: SGHDT, YYEEEE. Trimming shortened V by 2 bases and J by 3 bases, and 12 bases separated the two germline ends. The CDR3 is made up of 14 amino acids.

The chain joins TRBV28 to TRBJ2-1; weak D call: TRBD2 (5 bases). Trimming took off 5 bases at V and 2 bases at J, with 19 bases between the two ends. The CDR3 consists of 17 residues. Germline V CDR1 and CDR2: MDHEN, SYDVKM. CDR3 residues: CASSPKLAASPYNEQFF. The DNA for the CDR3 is TGTGCCAGCAGTCCCAAACTCGCCGCTAGCCCCTACAATGAGCAGTTCTTC.

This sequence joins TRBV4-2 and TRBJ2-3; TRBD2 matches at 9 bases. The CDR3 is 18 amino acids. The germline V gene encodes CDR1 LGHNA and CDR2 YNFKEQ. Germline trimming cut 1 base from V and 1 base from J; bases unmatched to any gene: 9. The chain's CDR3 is CASSQGLAGKTGTDTQYF. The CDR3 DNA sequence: TGTGCCAGCAGCCAAGGGCTAGCGGGAAAGACGGGCACAGATACGCAGTATTTT.

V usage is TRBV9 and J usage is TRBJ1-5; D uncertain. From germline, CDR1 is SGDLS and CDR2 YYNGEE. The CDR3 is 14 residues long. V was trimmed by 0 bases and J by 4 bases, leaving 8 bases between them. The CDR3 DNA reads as TGTGCCAGCAGCGTAGAGGGTGGTAATCAGCCCCAGCATTTT. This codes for CASSVEGGNQPQHF.

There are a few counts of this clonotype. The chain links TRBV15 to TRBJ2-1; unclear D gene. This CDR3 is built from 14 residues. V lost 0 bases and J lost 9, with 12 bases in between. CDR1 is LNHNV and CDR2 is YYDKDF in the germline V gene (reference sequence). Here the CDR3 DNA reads TGTGCCACCAGCAGAGATAGATGGGAAACTGAGCAGTTCTTC. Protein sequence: CATSRDRWETEQFF.

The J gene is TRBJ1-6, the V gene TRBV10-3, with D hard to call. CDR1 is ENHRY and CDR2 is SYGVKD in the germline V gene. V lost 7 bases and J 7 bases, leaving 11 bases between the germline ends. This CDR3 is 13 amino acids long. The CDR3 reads CAIKGGRNSPLHF. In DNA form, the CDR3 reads TGTGCCATCAAGGGAGGGAGGAATTCACCCCTCCACTTT.

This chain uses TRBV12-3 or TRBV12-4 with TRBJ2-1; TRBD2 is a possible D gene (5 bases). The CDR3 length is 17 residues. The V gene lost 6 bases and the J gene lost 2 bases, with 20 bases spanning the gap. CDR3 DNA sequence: TGTGCCAGCAGACCGGCTTCTAGCCCTCCCGCCTACAATGAGCAGTTCTTC. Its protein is CASRPASSPPAYNEQFF.

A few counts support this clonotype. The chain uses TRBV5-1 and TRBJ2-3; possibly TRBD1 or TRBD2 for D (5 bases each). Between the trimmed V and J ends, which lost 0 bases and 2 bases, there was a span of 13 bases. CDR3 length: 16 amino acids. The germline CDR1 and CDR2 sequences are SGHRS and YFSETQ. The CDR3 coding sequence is TGCGCCAGCAGCTTGGCCTTGGGGGTAACCACAGATACGCAGTATTTT. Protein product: CASSLALGVTTDTQYF.

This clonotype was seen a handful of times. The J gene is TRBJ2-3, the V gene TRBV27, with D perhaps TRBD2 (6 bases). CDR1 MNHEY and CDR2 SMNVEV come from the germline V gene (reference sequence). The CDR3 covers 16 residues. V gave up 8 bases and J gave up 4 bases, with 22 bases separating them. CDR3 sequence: CASGPILSTGADTQYF. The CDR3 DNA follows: TGTGCCAGCGGACCGATACTTAGTACGGGGGCAGATACGCAGTATTTT.

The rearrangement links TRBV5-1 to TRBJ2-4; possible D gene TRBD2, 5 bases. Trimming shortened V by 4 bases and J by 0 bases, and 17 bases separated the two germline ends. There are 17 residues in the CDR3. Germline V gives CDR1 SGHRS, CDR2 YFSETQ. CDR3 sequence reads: CASSVTLGGLAKNIQYF. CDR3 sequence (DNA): TGCGCCAGCAGCGTAACACTCGGAGGACTAGCCAAAAACATTCAGTACTTC.

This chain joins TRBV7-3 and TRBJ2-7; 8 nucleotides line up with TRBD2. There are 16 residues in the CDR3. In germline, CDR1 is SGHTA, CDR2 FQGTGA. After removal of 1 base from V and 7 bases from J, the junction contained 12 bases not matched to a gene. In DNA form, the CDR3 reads TGTGCCAGCAGCTTAATACCAGCGGGGGACCACAATGAGCAGTACTTC. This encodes CASSLIPAGDHNEQYF.

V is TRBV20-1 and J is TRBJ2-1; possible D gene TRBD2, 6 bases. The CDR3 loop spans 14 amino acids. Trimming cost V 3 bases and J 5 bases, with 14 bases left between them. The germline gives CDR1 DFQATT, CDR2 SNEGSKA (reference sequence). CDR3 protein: CSARGLLNNNEQFF. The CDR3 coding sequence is TGCAGTGCTAGGGGACTCCTGAATAACAATGAGCAGTTCTTC.

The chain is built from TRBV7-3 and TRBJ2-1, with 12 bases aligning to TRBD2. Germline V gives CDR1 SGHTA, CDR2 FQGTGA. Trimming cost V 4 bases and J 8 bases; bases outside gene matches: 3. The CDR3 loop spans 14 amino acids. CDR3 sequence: CASSSRLAGDEQFF. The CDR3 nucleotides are TGTGCCAGCAGCTCCCGACTAGCGGGAGATGAGCAGTTCTTC.

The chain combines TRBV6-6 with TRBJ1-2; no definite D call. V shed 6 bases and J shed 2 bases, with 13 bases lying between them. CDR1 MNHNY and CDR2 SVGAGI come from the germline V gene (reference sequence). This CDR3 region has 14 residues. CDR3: CASSPAGGNYGYTF. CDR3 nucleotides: TGTGCCAGCAGCCCCGCTGGTGGGAACTATGGCTACACCTTC.

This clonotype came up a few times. The CDR3 coding sequence is TGCAGTGCTAGGGGTAGTAGCGGGAGGGAATACAATGAGCAGTTCTTC. Translation: CSARGSSGREYNEQFF. J is TRBJ2-1 and V is TRBV20-1, with 11 nucleotides matching TRBD2. Germline V gene sequence: CDR1 DFQATT, CDR2 SNEGSKA (reference sequence). The V gene end was trimmed by 3 bases and the J gene end by 4 bases; junction bases not matched to a gene: 8. The CDR3 covers 16 residues.

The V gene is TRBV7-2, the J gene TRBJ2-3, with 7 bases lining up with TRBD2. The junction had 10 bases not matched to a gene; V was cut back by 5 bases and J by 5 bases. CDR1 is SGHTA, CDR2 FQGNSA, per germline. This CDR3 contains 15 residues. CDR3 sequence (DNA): TGTGCCAGCAGCCTGCGGGAGAGGGAGGGAGATACGCAGTATTTT. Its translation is CASSLREREGDTQYF.

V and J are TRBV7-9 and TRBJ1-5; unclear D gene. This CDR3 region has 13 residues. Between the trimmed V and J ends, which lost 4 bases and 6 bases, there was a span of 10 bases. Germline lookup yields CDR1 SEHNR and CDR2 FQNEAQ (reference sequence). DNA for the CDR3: TGTGCCAGCAGCTCCGCTGACGCTCAGCCCCAGCATTTT. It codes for CASSSADAQPQHF.

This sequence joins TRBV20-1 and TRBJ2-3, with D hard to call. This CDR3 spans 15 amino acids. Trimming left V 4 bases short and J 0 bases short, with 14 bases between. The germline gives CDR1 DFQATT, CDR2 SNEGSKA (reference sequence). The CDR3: CSAKNGGVSTDTQYF. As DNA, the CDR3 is TGCAGTGCTAAGAACGGCGGAGTTAGCACAGATACGCAGTATTTT.

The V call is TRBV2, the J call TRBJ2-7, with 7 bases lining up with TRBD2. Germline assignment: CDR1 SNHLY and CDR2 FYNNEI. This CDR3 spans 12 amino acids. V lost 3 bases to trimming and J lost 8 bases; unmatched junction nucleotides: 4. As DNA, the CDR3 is TGTGCCAGCAGTGAGACGGGACTAAAGCAGTACTTC. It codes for CASSETGLKQYF. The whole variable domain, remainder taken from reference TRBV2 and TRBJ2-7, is EPEVTQTPSHQVTQMGQEVILRCVPISNHLYFYWYRQILGQKVEFLVSFYNNEISEKSEIFDDQFSVERPDGSNFTLKIRSTKLEDSAMYFCASSETGLKQYFGPGTRLTVT.

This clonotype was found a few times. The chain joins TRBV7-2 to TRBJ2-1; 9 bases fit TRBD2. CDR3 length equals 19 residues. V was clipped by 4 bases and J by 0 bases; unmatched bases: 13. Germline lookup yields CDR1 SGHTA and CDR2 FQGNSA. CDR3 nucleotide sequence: TGTGCCAGCAGCTCCCGAGAGCCTAGCGGGACCCCCTCCTACAATGAGCAGTTCTTC. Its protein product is CASSSREPSGTPSYNEQFF.

The CDR3 reads CASSQGDSNEQFF. CDR3 nucleotide sequence: TGCGCCAGCAGCCAGGGAGACAGCAATGAGCAGTTCTTC. The chain employs TRBV4-1 and TRBJ2-1; perhaps D is TRBD1 or TRBD2 (5 bases each). The CDR3 contains 13 residues. The V gene's germline CDR1 is MGHRA and CDR2 YSYEKL. V lost 3 bases and J lost 6, with 9 bases in between.

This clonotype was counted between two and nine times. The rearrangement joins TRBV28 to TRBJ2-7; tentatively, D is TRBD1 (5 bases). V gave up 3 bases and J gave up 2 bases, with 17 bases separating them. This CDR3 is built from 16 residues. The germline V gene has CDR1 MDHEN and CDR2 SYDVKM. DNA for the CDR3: TGTGCCAGCAGTTTCAGCGAAGCCTGGGGCGCCTACGAGCAGTACTTC. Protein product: CASSFSEAWGAYEQYF.

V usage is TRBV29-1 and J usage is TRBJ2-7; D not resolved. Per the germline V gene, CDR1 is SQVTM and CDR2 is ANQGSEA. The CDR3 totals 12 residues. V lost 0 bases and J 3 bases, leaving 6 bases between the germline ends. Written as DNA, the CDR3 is TGCAGCGTTGAAGATTACCACTACGAGCAGTACTTC. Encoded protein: CSVEDYHYEQYF.